A selection of T cell receptor beta chains follows, all from one sample in a study of blood T cell repertoires in COVID-19. TCRdb's copy holds only in-frame clones and misses some; the assay was immunoSEQ multiplex PCR. This repertoire shows about 210,000 clones, approximately 82% found once; its top ten account for roughly 12%. Specimen: peripheral blood. These TCRs come from a woman in her thirties or forties with acute or convalescent COVID-19. Both conserved end residues are part of each CDR3. Fields, in order: D gene, V gene, clone size, J gene, CDR3 DNA, CDR3 protein. A D gene is named only where the DNA matches it firmly. Clone size is given for some rows only: seen once, a few or many times, or a class if the clone is expanded.

NA	TRBV29-1	NA	TRBJ2-7	TGCAGCGTTGAAGGTAGAGGGCCGGCCTCCTACGAGCAGTACTTC	CSVEGRGPASYEQYF
NA	TRBV12-5	NA	TRBJ2-1	TGTGCTAGTGGAAATGACAGGAACACCTACAATGAGCAGTTCTTC	CASGNDRNTYNEQFF
TRBD2	TRBV28	NA	TRBJ2-7	TGTGCCAGCAGCCCCCATGGGACTAGCGGGAGGTTGAATGTGTACGAGCAGTACTTC	CASSPHGTSGRLNVYEQYF
TRBD2	TRBV2	few	TRBJ2-1	TGTGCCAGCAGTGGGGCTAGCGGGGATTACAATGAGCAGTTCTTC	CASSGASGDYNEQFF
TRBD2	TRBV11-2	NA	TRBJ2-1	TGTGCCAGCAGCTTGGGTCTAGCGGGGGAATTCTACAATGAGCAGTTCTTC	CASSLGLAGEFYNEQFF
NA	TRBV29-1	NA	TRBJ2-7	TGCAGCGTGGAGGGGACGAGGGCCTACGAGCAGTACTTC	CSVEGTRAYEQYF
NA	TRBV7-2	NA	TRBJ1-2	TGTGCCAGCAGCCCAACATCGTCCTATGGCTACACCTTC	CASSPTSSYGYTF
TRBD1	TRBV14	NA	TRBJ2-3	TGTGCCAGCAGCCAAGATTTTGGACAGGGAAGCACAGATACGCAGTATTTT	CASSQDFGQGSTDTQYF
NA	TRBV5-6	few	TRBJ2-7	TGTGCCAGCAGCACCGGGACTCTCGAGCAGTACTTC	CASSTGTLEQYF
NA	TRBV19	NA	TRBJ2-3	TGTGCCAGTCAAAACACAGATACGCAGTATTTT	CASQNTDTQYF
NA	TRBV30	NA	TRBJ1-6	TGTGCCTGGAGTGTACTCGGGGGGCCTAATTCACCCCTCCACTTT	CAWSVLGGPNSPLHF
TRBD2	TRBV6-5	once	TRBJ2-7	TGTGCCAGCAGTTACGAGCGGGGGGAGGTTTACGAGCAGTACTTC	CASSYERGEVYEQYF
TRBD1	TRBV5-4	NA	TRBJ1-2	TGTGCCAGCAGCTTGGCCCGGACAGGAAACTATGGCTACACCTTC	CASSLARTGNYGYTF
NA	TRBV18	NA	TRBJ1-1	TGTGCCAGCTCACCGGCGACAGCTTTGATGAACACTGAAGCTTTCTTT	CASSPATALMNTEAFF
TRBD1	TRBV12-5	NA	TRBJ1-2	TGTGCTAGTGGTGTCCTGACAGGGGGTGCTAACTATGGCTACACCTTC	CASGVLTGGANYGYTF
NA	TRBV11-2	NA	TRBJ2-2	TGTGCCAGCAGCTCGACAGTTTCGAACACCGGGGAGCTGTTTTTT	CASSSTVSNTGELFF
NA	TRBV6-5	NA	TRBJ1-1	TGTGCCAGCAGTTACGCGGGGGTCACTGAAGCTTTCTTT	CASSYAGVTEAFF
NA	TRBV2	NA	TRBJ1-1	TGTGCCAGCAGTTCGGACACTCAGAACACTGAAGCTTTCTTT	CASSSDTQNTEAFF
NA	TRBV2	NA	TRBJ1-6	TGTGCCAGCAAGACGGGAGAGGGCTATAATTCACCCCTCCACTTT	CASKTGEGYNSPLHF
NA	TRBV6-5	NA	TRBJ1-1	TGTGCCAGCAGTTACTCGCCGGACACTGAAGCTTTCTTT	CASSYSPDTEAFF
NA	TRBV12-3/TRBV12-4	few	TRBJ1-1	TGTGCCAGCAGTCCCAGCAGGGTGACTGAAGCTTTCTTT	CASSPSRVTEAFF
TRBD2	TRBV30	NA	TRBJ2-1	TGTGCCTGGAGTGTGCCTAGCGGGGGAGCGTACAATGAGCAGTTCTTC	CAWSVPSGGAYNEQFF
NA	TRBV3-1/TRBV3-2	NA	TRBJ2-3	TGTGCCAGCAGCCAAGAGAACTACCTCACAGATACGCAGTATTTT	CASSQENYLTDTQYF